What follows are 22 T cell receptor beta chains derived from one specimen sequenced in a study of blood T cells in healthy people across ages. With a J-beta primer mix and a sample-barcoded 5' primer, a second PCR ran 7 to 11 cycles. MiXCR, applied by TCRdb to the 5' RACE reads, yields one record per CDR3 protein. This table has about 970,000 distinct CDR3 sequences, about 51% appearing once. Source material: blood. These receptors all stem from a woman in her sixties or seventies in good health.

This clonotype showed up just a few times. The chain uses TRBV7-8 and TRBJ2-7; tentatively, D is TRBD1 (6 bases). Trimming pared 7 bases from V and 3 bases from J, leaving 16 bases between. Germline-derived CDR1 and CDR2 are SGHVS and FQNEAQ. The CDR3 consists of 14 residues. CDR3 in DNA: TGTGCCAGCATGGACAGCCGCCTCCACTACGAGCAGTACTTC. Protein product: CASMDSRLHYEQYF. The full variable domain, completed using reference TRBV7-8 and TRBJ2-7, is GAGVSQSPRYKVAKRGQDVALRCDPISGHVSLFWYQQALGQGPEFLTYFQNEAQLDKSGLPSDRFFAERPEGSVSTLKIQRTQQEDSAVYLCASMDSRLHYEQYFGPGTRLTVT.

The V and J genes are TRBV20-1 and TRBJ2-5; 10 bases align to TRBD2. CDR1 DFQATT and CDR2 SNEGSKA come from the germline V gene (reference sequence). There are 16 residues in the CDR3. V was pared by 0 bases and J by 6 bases, with 10 bases of the junction left unmatched. CDR3 DNA: TGCAGTGCTAGAGATAGGCCTAGCGGGAGTCAAAAGACCCAGTACTTC. This translates into CSARDRPSGSQKTQYF.

This clonotype was counted once. The gene calls are TRBV29-1 and TRBJ1-4; tentative D call: TRBD1 (5 bases). Germline values: CDR1 SQVTM, CDR2 ANQGSEA. This CDR3 has 14 residues. Trimming took 1 base from V and 8 from J, leaving 14 bases between them. For the CDR3, the DNA is TGCAGCGTTGAAGTAGGAGGGACTAGGGAAAAACTGTTTTTT. Protein: CSVEVGGTREKLFF.

The rearrangement joins TRBV4-3 to TRBJ2-5; D ambiguous. The length of the CDR3 is 18 residues. Germline CDR1 and CDR2: LGHNA and YSLEER. V lost 1 base to trimming and J lost 1 base, with 19 bases between them. CDR3 DNA: TGCGCCAGCAGCCAAGTGGGGTCACTGGCTCACCCCCAAGAGACCCAGTACTTC. It translates to CASSQVGSLAHPQETQYF.

The chain has TRBV14 and TRBJ2-4; perhaps TRBD2 as D (6 bases). The J call could be wrong; TRBJ2-7 is a better fit for the DNA end. The CDR3 totals 14 residues. Germline CDR1 SGHDN, CDR2 FVKESK. The CDR3 DNA follows: TGTGCCAGCAGCCTACGGGGGTACAGGTACGAGCAGTACTTC. Its protein product is CASSLRGYRYEQYF.

The chain recombines TRBV6-4 with TRBJ2-7; possibly TRBD2 for D (6 bases). Trimming shortened V by 4 bases and J by 9 bases, and 28 bases separated the two germline ends. The CDR3 has 17 amino acids. From germline, CDR1 is MRHNA and CDR2 SNTAGT. The CDR3 coding sequence is TGTGCCAGCAGTGTCCTACGGGAGACTTGGGGCTGTGTGTTGCAGTACTTC. Its translation: CASSVLRETWGCVLQYF.

The V call is TRBV10-3, the J call TRBJ1-1, with TRBD1 matching over 7 bases. The CDR3 totals 15 residues. With V trimmed by 6 bases and J by 2 bases, 9 bases remained unmatched. Looked up from germline, CDR1 is ENHRY and CDR2 is SYGVKD. The CDR3 DNA is TGTGCCATCAGGACGGACAGGACGCCAAACACTGAAGCTTTCTTT. This gives the protein CAIRTDRTPNTEAFF.

A few counts support this clonotype. V usage is TRBV7-9 and J usage is TRBJ1-1; possible D gene TRBD1, 5 bases. V lost 6 bases and J lost 1, with 12 bases in between. The CDR3 loop spans 14 amino acids. Germline loops: CDR1 SEHNR, CDR2 FQNEAQ (reference sequence). The CDR3 loop reads CASSLRQGNTEAFF. The CDR3 nucleotides are TGTGCCAGCAGTTTGAGGCAGGGGAACACTGAAGCTTTCTTT.

This rearrangement joins TRBV13 to TRBJ2-1, with 12 bases identical to TRBD2. The CDR3 has 17 residues. Germline CDR1 reads PRHDT; CDR2 reads FYEKMQ (reference sequence). The V gene end was trimmed by 0 bases and the J gene end by 5 bases; junction bases not matched to a gene: 5. The CDR3: CASSLGRRTSGDNEQFF. CDR3 sequence (DNA): TGTGCCAGCAGCTTAGGGAGACGGACTAGCGGGGACAATGAGCAGTTCTTC.

The rearrangement joins TRBV27 to TRBJ2-1, with D hard to call. V lost 3 bases and J lost 12, with 9 bases in between. Germline CDR1 is MNHEY and CDR2 is SMNVEV (reference sequence). The CDR3 sequence is 11 residues long. The CDR3 DNA reads TGTGCCAGCAGTTTCGACTGGGGGCAGTTCTTC. This translates into CASSFDWGQFF.

The chain uses TRBV20-1 and TRBJ2-1, with 7 nucleotides matching TRBD2. CDR3 length: 14 residues. Germline CDR1 reads DFQATT; CDR2 reads SNEGSKA (reference sequence). J gave up 3 bases and V 2 bases, and 4 bases lay outside the gene matches. The CDR3 loop reads CSARRLADYNEQFF. The CDR3 DNA reads as TGCAGTGCTAGACGGCTAGCGGACTACAATGAGCAGTTCTTC.

This clonotype was observed a handful of times. The chain uses TRBV10-3 and TRBJ2-7, with D possibly TRBD2 on 6 matching bases. Germline V gene sequence: CDR1 ENHRY, CDR2 SYGVKD. The CDR3 length is 12 residues. The ends were cut back, 8 bases at V and 3 bases at J, with 11 bases in the middle. CDR3 sequence: CAIATGSYEQYF. Here the CDR3 DNA reads TGTGCCATCGCGACCGGGAGCTACGAGCAGTACTTC.

The chain couples TRBV4-2 to TRBJ1-4; D may be TRBD1 (6 bases). Trimming pared 6 bases from V and 6 bases from J, leaving 17 bases between. Looked up from germline, CDR1 is LGHNA and CDR2 is YNFKEQ. The CDR3 totals 15 residues. CDR3 sequence (DNA): TGTGCCAGCAGTAAAACAAGGAGACAGGATGAAAAACTGTTTTTT. This translates into CASSKTRRQDEKLFF.

The J gene is TRBJ2-7, the V gene TRBV28; D perhaps matches TRBD1 (6 bases). Trimming left V 2 bases short and J 3 bases short, with 20 bases between. Germline V gene data show CDR1 as MDHEN and CDR2 as SYDVKM. The CDR3 consists of 17 residues. This CDR3 is CASSLMSKTGPLYEQYF. CDR3 coding DNA: TGTGCCAGCAGTTTAATGTCTAAAACAGGGCCCCTCTACGAGCAGTACTTC.

The V and J genes are TRBV27 and TRBJ2-7; TRBD2 matches 8 bases. V lost 7 bases and J lost 3; bases outside the gene matches: 14. This CDR3 has 16 amino acids. The germline V gene encodes CDR1 MNHEY and CDR2 SMNVEV (reference sequence). The CDR3 sequence: CASNIGERERNYEQYF. CDR3 in DNA: TGTGCCAGCAACATAGGAGAGCGGGAGCGGAACTACGAGCAGTACTTC.

The chain carries TRBV20-1 and TRBJ2-7; D uncertain. Trimming left V 6 bases short and J 3 bases short, with 9 bases between. The CDR3 has 11 amino acids. Germline V gene lookup returns CDR1 DFQATT and CDR2 SNEGSKA (reference sequence). CDR3 nucleotides: TGCAGTGCCCCGGTGTTCTACGAGCAGTACTTC. This sequence encodes CSAPVFYEQYF.

For this clonotype: A junction boundary mismatches the germline segment, possibly from a read error. The chain couples TRBV3-1 to TRBJ2-3; no reliable D call. Per the germline V gene, CDR1 is LGHDT and CDR2 is YNNKEL (reference sequence). The CDR3 has 11 residues. The CDR3 loop reads CASTQDSTQYF. Written as DNA, the CDR3 is TGTGCCAGCACCCAAGATAGTACGCAGTATTTT.

The V and J genes are TRBV2 and TRBJ2-1, with TRBD2 matching 9 bases. Trimming removed 6 bases from V and 9 bases from J; junction bases left unmatched: 6. Germline V CDR1 and CDR2: SNHLY, FYNNEI. The CDR3 spans 13 residues. CDR3 sequence (DNA): TGTGCCAGCAGAGGGACTAGCATCCGTGAGCAGTTCTTC. This codes for CASRGTSIREQFF.

This chain connects TRBV11-2 to TRBJ2-5, with D uncertain. CDR3 length: 15 amino acids. Germline V gene sequence: CDR1 SGHAT, CDR2 FQNNGV. Trimming pared 5 bases from V and 7 bases from J, leaving 20 bases between. This CDR3 reads CASSLSGTEVGTQYF. The CDR3 coding sequence is TGTGCCAGCAGCCTCTCCGGTACAGAGGTTGGGACCCAGTACTTC.

The V call is TRBV27, the J call TRBJ2-7; TRBD2 matches at 8 bases. V gave up 7 bases and J gave up 0 bases; unmatched junction bases: 8. This CDR3 contains 15 residues. Germline V gene lookup returns CDR1 MNHEY and CDR2 SMNVEV (reference sequence). CDR3 amino acids: CASKGLAGSSYEQYF. The CDR3 bases are TGTGCCAGCAAGGGTCTAGCGGGCAGCTCCTACGAGCAGTACTTC.

V gene TRBV5-6 combines with J gene TRBJ2-5, with a weak D call TRBD2 (6 bases). The CDR3 contains 14 residues. Trimming took off 4 bases at V and 6 bases at J, with 16 bases between the two ends. CDR1 is SGHDT and CDR2 is YYEEEE in the germline V gene. In DNA form, the CDR3 reads TGTGCCAGCAGCCCTGAGACCAGCGGGCAGACCCAGTACTTC. Its protein is CASSPETSGQTQYF.

The V and J genes are TRBV5-1 and TRBJ2-5; 7 nucleotides line up with TRBD1. The assigned J gene may be wrong: the sequence end matches TRBJ2-7 better. Germline CDR1 SGHRS, CDR2 YFSETQ. The CDR3 runs to 16 residues. The CDR3 DNA follows: TGCGCCAGCAGCTTGTTTATTAGGGGGCGCGGTGGCGAGCAGTACTTC. Encoded protein: CASSLFIRGRGGEQYF.